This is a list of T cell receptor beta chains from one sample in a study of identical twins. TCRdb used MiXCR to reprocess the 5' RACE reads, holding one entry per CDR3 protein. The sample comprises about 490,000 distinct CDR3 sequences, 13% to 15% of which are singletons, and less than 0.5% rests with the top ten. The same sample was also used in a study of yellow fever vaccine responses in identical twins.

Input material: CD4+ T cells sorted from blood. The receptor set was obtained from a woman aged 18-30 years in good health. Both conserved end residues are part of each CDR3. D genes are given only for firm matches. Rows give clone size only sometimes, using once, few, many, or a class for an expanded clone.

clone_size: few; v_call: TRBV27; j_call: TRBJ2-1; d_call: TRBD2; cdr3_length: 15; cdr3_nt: TGTGCCAGCAGTTTTCGGCGGGGGTTTAGGAATGAGCAGTTCTTC; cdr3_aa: CASSFRRGFRNEQFF
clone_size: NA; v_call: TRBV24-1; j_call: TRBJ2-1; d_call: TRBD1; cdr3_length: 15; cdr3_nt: TGTGCCACCAGTGATTTTGCAGGGGGCTTCAATGAGCAGTTCTTC; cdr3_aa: CATSDFAGGFNEQFF
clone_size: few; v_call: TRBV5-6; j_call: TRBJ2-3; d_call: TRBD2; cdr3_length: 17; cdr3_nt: TGTGCCAGCAGCTCCCAACTAGCGGGCGCCCTGCCAGATACGCAGTATTTT; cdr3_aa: CASSSQLAGALPDTQYF
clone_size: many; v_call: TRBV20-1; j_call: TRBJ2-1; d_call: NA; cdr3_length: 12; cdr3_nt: TGCAGTGCTAGACGGGATGACAATGAGCAGTTCTTC; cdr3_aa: CSARRDDNEQFF
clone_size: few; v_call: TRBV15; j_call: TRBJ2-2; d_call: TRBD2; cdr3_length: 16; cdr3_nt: TGTGCCACCAGCAGGACTAGCGGGAGGGCCAAAAGGGAGCTGTTTTTT; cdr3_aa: CATSRTSGRAKRELFF
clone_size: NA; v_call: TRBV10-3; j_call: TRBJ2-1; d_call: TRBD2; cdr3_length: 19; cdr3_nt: TGTGCCATCAGTGAGTCGATGACTAGCGGGGGCCAAAACTACAATGAGCAGTTCTTC; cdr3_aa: CAISESMTSGGQNYNEQFF
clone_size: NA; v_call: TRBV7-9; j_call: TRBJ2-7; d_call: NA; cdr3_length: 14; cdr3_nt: TGTGCCAGCAGCTTAGCGGCTGGGGGTTACGAGCAGTACTTC; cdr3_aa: CASSLAAGGYEQYF
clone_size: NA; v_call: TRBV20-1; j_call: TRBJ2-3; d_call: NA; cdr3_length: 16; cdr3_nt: TGCAGTGCCACCGTCGCGGGCTCTAGTCGCACAGATACGCAGTATTTT; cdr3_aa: CSATVAGSSRTDTQYF
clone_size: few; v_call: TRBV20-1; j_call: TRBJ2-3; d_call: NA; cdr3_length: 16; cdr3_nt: TGCAGTGCAGGAGGGGATAGGTCCTCTAGCACAGATACGCAGTATTTT; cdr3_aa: CSAGGDRSSSTDTQYF
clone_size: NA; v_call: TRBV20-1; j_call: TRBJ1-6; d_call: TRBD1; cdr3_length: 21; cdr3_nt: TGCTGTGCTAGAATCCAAGTCAATAGGGGGCTAGGCATATCCTATAATTCACCCCTCCACTTT; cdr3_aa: CCARIQVNRGLGISYNSPLHF
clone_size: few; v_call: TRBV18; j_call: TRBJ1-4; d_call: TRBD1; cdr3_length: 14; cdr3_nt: TGTGCCAGCTCACCACAGGGGGCGAGCGAGAAACTGTTTTTT; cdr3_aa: CASSPQGASEKLFF
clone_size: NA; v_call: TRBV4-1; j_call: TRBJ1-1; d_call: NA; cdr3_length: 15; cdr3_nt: TGCGCCAGCAGCCAAGATAACAGGGTAACCACTGAAGCTTTCTTT; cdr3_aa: CASSQDNRVTTEAFF
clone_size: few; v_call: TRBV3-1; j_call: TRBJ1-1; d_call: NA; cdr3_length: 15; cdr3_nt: TGTGCCAGCAGCCAAGGGAAGGGACTGAACACTGAAGCTTTCTTT; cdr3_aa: CASSQGKGLNTEAFF
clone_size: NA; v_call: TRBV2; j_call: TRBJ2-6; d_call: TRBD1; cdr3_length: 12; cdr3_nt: TGTGCCAGCACCAGACAGGGTGGCGTCCTGACTTTC; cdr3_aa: CASTRQGGVLTF
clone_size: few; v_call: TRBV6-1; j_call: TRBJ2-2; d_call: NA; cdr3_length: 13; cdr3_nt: TGTGCCAGCAGGGCTGGAAGTACCGGGGAGCTGTTTTTT; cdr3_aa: CASRAGSTGELFF
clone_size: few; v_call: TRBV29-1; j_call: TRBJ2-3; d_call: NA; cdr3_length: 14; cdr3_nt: TGCAGCCCCCACCGCGGACCGAGCACAGATACGCAGTATTTT; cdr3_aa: CSPHRGPSTDTQYF
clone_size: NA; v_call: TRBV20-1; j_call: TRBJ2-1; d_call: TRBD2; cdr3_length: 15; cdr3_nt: TGCAGTGCTAGTGGGACTAGCGTAACCTACAATGAGCAGTTCTTC; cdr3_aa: CSASGTSVTYNEQFF
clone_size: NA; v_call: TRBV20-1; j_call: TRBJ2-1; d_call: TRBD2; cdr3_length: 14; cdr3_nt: TGCAGTGCTAGAGTACTAGCGGGACTGGATGAGCAGTTCTTC; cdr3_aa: CSARVLAGLDEQFF
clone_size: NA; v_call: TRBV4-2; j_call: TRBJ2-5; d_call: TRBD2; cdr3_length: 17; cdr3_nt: TGTGCCAGCAGCCAAGATGAGAGACGGGAGGGCCAAGAGACCCAGTACTTC; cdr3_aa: CASSQDERREGQETQYF
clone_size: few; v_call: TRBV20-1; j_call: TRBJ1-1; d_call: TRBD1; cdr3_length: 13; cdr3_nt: TGCAGCTTACCGGGACAGGGTTATACTGAAGCTTTCTTT; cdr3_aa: CSLPGQGYTEAFF
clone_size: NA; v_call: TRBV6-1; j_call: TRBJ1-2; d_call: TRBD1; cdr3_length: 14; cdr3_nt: TGTGCCAGCAAACTGACAGGGGTCGGCTATGGCTACACCTTC; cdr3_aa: CASKLTGVGYGYTF
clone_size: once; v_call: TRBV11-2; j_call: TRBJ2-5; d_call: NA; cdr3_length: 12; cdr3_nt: TGTGCCAGCACCGACCTTACGACCAATTCCCACTTC; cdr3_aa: CASTDLTTNSHF